These 28 T cell receptor beta chains share one sample of origin, sequenced in a study of vaccination and CD4 T cells after COVID-19. The Oncomine TCR Beta short-read assay sequenced DNA from cultured CD4+ T cells. TCRdb reprocessed the PCR reads via MiXCR and lists one record per CDR3 protein. The sample contains 23,000 or so distinct CDR3 sequences, approximately 42% of which appear only once. Their target antigens are unknown. As to time point: late sampling 161 to 241 days after vaccination in three convalescent patients. The treatment: approximately 9-day PBMC culture with coronavirus spike peptide pools or control peptides (ViraFEST assay). Source: CD4+ T cells from blood, cultured in vitro, taken about 7 months after SARS-CoV-2 vaccination. These receptors originate from a human donor who had recovered from COVID-19.

The sample holds a few counts of this clonotype. The V call is TRBV20-1, the J call TRBJ2-7; TRBD2 is a possible D gene (6 bases). This CDR3 is 13 amino acids long. Looked up from germline, CDR1 is DFQATT and CDR2 is SNEGSKA (reference sequence). V was clipped by 5 bases and J by 2 bases, with 13 bases between them. CDR3 protein: CSASLGLPYEQYF. In DNA, the CDR3 is TGCAGTGCTTCTTTGGGACTGCCCTACGAGCAGTACTTC.

This chain connects TRBV24-1 to TRBJ2-1; D gene unclear. CDR1 KGHDR and CDR2 SFDVKD come from the germline V gene. V lost 4 bases and J 2 bases, leaving 8 bases between the germline ends. This CDR3 has 14 amino acids. The CDR3 region is CATSDPTTYNEQFF. CDR3 nucleotides: TGTGCCACCAGTGACCCTACGACCTACAATGAGCAGTTCTTC.

The rearrangement links TRBV4-2 to TRBJ2-5; 8 positions agree with TRBD2. The J segment lost 3 bases and the V segment lost 2 bases, leaving 8 bases of the junction unmatched. Germline CDR1 LGHNA, CDR2 YNFKEQ. CDR3 length: 16 amino acids. Here the CDR3 DNA reads TGTGCCAGCAGCCAACATTTCGGGAGGGTGGAAGAGACCCAGTACTTC. Protein sequence: CASSQHFGRVEETQYF.

Only a few counts were recorded for this clonotype. The chain uses TRBV4-1 and TRBJ1-6, with TRBD1 identical over 11 bases. Germline loops: CDR1 MGHRA, CDR2 YSYEKL. The V gene end was trimmed by 1 base and the J gene end by 16 bases; junction bases not matched to a gene: 9. The CDR3 spans 15 residues. CDR3 in amino acids: CASSQGPGQGAKLHF. CDR3 sequence (DNA): TGCGCCAGCAGCCAAGGCCCTGGACAGGGGGCGAAACTCCACTTT.

The V and J genes are TRBV6-1 and TRBJ2-7; unclear D gene. The CDR3 contains 13 residues. V shed 6 bases and J shed 2 bases, with 11 bases lying between them. CDR1 is MNHNS, CDR2 SASEGT, per germline. The CDR3 region is CASSRDGAYEQYF. For the CDR3, the DNA is TGTGCCAGCAGCCGCGACGGAGCCTACGAGCAGTACTTC.

This chain links TRBV28 with TRBJ2-1; the match to TRBD2 covers 8 bases. V lost 4 bases, J lost 7 bases, and 9 bases stayed unmatched. Germline-derived CDR1 and CDR2 are MDHEN and SYDVKM. CDR3 length: 15 residues. The chain's CDR3 is CASSSLAGGSNEQFF. The CDR3 DNA sequence: TGTGCCAGCAGTTCCCTGGCGGGAGGTAGTAATGAGCAGTTCTTC.

This clonotype turned up a few times. This chain links TRBV6-1 with TRBJ2-7; 8 bases are shared with TRBD1. The CDR3 sequence is 15 residues long. Germline assignment: CDR1 MNHNS and CDR2 SASEGT. Unmatched junction bases numbered 9, after V lost 6 bases and J lost 2 bases. CDR3: CASSHRQGPAYEQYF. CDR3 DNA: TGTGCCAGCAGCCACCGACAGGGGCCCGCCTACGAGCAGTACTTC.

The V and J genes are TRBV20-1 and TRBJ2-1; unclear D gene. There are 11 residues in the CDR3. Germline V lookup: CDR1 DFQATT, CDR2 SNEGSKA (reference sequence). Between the trimmed V and J ends, which lost 6 bases and 4 bases, there was a span of 7 bases. The CDR3 reads CSAKSYNEQFF. CDR3 nucleotides: TGCAGTGCCAAGTCGTACAATGAGCAGTTCTTC.

The chain has TRBV20-1 and TRBJ2-2, with D hard to call. V lost 1 base and J lost 6, with 12 bases in between. Germline V CDR1 and CDR2: DFQATT, SNEGSKA (reference sequence). CDR3 length: 14 amino acids. The CDR3 spells CSARVAPRPGELFF. The CDR3 DNA reads TGCAGTGCTAGAGTGGCCCCGCGCCCCGGGGAGCTGTTTTTT.

The sample holds a few counts of this clonotype. The J gene is TRBJ2-3, the V gene TRBV20-1; TRBD1 matches 8 bases. With V trimmed by 6 bases and J by 2 bases, 10 bases remained unmatched. The CDR3 is 15 amino acids. CDR1 DFQATT and CDR2 SNEGSKA come from the germline V gene (reference sequence). CDR3: CSAARQGIPTDTQYF. The CDR3 DNA is TGCAGTGCCGCCCGACAGGGGATACCCACAGATACGCAGTATTTT.

This clonotype is classed as medium-sized. The rearrangement joins TRBV7-6 to TRBJ2-7, with TRBD2 as a possible D gene (5 bases). The V gene's germline CDR1 is SGHVS and CDR2 FNYEAQ. Trimming took 4 bases from V and 4 from J, leaving 8 bases between them. The CDR3 is 12 residues long. The CDR3 reads CASSSGLYEQYF. As DNA, the CDR3 is TGTGCCAGCAGCTCAGGACTGTACGAGCAGTACTTC.

This chain connects TRBV9 to TRBJ2-7, with D perhaps matching TRBD1 or TRBD2 (5 bases each). The germline gives CDR1 SGDLS, CDR2 YYNGEE. CDR3 length: 14 residues. V lost 0 bases, J lost 2 bases, and 9 bases lay in between. The DNA for the CDR3 is TGTGCCAGCAGCGTAGCTTTGGGACCCTACGAGCAGTACTTC. Protein sequence: CASSVALGPYEQYF.

V is TRBV7-2 and J is TRBJ2-2; 8 positions agree with TRBD1. The V gene's germline CDR1 is SGHTA and CDR2 FQGNSA. This CDR3 spans 15 amino acids. The ends lost 1 base at V and 6 bases at J; junction bases unmatched: 4. CDR3 sequence: CASSLGDRPSGELFF. For the CDR3, the DNA is TGTGCCAGCAGCTTAGGGGACAGGCCCTCCGGGGAGCTGTTTTTT.

This chain joins TRBV20-1 and TRBJ2-7; 9 bases align to TRBD1. Per the germline V gene, CDR1 is DFQATT and CDR2 is SNEGSKA (reference sequence). V gave up 1 base and J gave up 6 bases; unmatched junction bases: 10. This CDR3 has 15 residues. Here the CDR3 DNA reads TGCAGTGCTAGAGCGACCGGGACAGGGCTCCGCGAGCAGTACTTC. Translated, it gives CSARATGTGLREQYF.

This chain links TRBV7-9 with TRBJ1-1; possibly TRBD1 for D (6 bases). This CDR3 has 17 amino acids. Germline V CDR1 and CDR2: SEHNR, FQNEAQ (reference sequence). V was pared by 4 bases and J by 0 bases, with 18 bases between. This chain's CDR3 is CASSSGSGTNMNTEAFF. The CDR3, as DNA: TGTGCCAGCAGCTCCGGTTCCGGGACAAATATGAACACTGAAGCTTTCTTT.

A few counts support this clonotype. The V call is TRBV7-9, the J call TRBJ1-5; D possibly corresponds to TRBD1 (5 bases). The length of the CDR3 is 14 residues. CDR1 is SEHNR and CDR2 is FQNEAQ in the germline V gene (reference sequence). The V end was cut by 3 bases, the J end by 4 bases, with 10 bases between. This CDR3 is CASSLGQGNQPQHF. The DNA of the CDR3 is TGTGCCAGCAGCTTGGGGCAGGGAAATCAGCCCCAGCATTTT.

The genes are TRBV5-4 and TRBJ1-2; possibly TRBD1 for D (6 bases). The CDR3 is made up of 13 amino acids. V shed 0 bases and J shed 4 bases, with 7 bases lying between them. Per the germline V gene, CDR1 is SGHNT and CDR2 is YYREEE (reference sequence). The CDR3 region has the DNA TGTGCCAGCAGCTTGGAAGGGGGCTATGGCTACACCTTC. Translating gives CASSLEGGYGYTF. The full variable domain, with the rest looked up from reference TRBV5-4 and TRBJ1-2, is ETGVTQSPTHLIKTRGQQVTLRCSSQSGHNTVSWYQQALGQGPQFIFQYYREEENGRGNFPPRFSGLQFPNYSSELNVNALELDDSALYLCASSLEGGYGYTFGSGTRLTVV.

The chain uses TRBV6-6 and TRBJ2-5; no clear D. Germline lookup yields CDR1 MNHNY and CDR2 SVGAGI (reference sequence). The ends were cut back, 6 bases at V and 5 bases at J, with 7 bases in the middle. The CDR3 sequence is 11 residues long. The CDR3 DNA is TGTGCCAGCAGATTAATGGAGACCCAGTACTTC. Protein sequence: CASRLMETQYF.

This clonotype was observed a few times. The chain combines TRBV20-1 with TRBJ1-6, with TRBD1 matching 8 bases. CDR3 size: 19 residues. Germline assignment: CDR1 DFQATT and CDR2 SNEGSKA (reference sequence). The V and J ends lost 4 bases and 7 bases, in that order; junction bases with no gene match: 21. The CDR3 loop is CSAKADRGVGLALNSPLHF. Written as DNA, the CDR3 is TGCAGTGCTAAGGCTGACAGGGGAGTCGGTTTGGCTCTGAATTCACCCCTCCACTTT.

The rearrangement uses TRBV6-2 or TRBV6-3 and TRBJ2-5; D unclear. Looked up from germline, CDR1 is MNHEY and CDR2 is SVGEGT. The CDR3 length is 13 residues. The ends were cut back, 1 base at V and 4 bases at J, with 7 bases in the middle. For the CDR3, the DNA is TGTGCCAGCAGTTACTGGGTTCGAGAGACCCAGTACTTC. Its translation is CASSYWVRETQYF.

As DNA, the CDR3 is TGTGCCACCTCCCCCATCCCAGCGGGAGCCACAGATACGCAGTATTTT. It specifies CATSPIPAGATDTQYF. This chain joins TRBV15 and TRBJ2-3, with 8 bases fitting TRBD2. V lost 8 bases to trimming and J lost 2 bases; unmatched junction nucleotides: 12. CDR3 size: 16 residues. The germline V gene has CDR1 LNHNV and CDR2 YYDKDF (reference sequence).

This clonotype showed up just a few times. The chain recombines TRBV7-3 with TRBJ2-5, with D maybe TRBD2 (5 bases). The CDR3 covers 12 residues. Germline V gives CDR1 SGHTA, CDR2 FQGTGA. Deletions cut 5 bases from V and 5 bases from J, with 9 bases between. The CDR3 region is CASSPREETQYF. CDR3 bases: TGTGCCAGCAGCCCAAGGGAGGAGACCCAGTACTTC.

This clonotype was observed a few times. The CDR3 loop is CASGMGGGYTGELFF. CDR3 coding DNA: TGTGCCAGCGGTATGGGGGGTGGTTACACCGGGGAGCTGTTTTTT. The chain employs TRBV6-1 and TRBJ2-2; tentative D call: TRBD2 (6 bases). With 8 bases removed from V and 3 bases from J, the gap between germline ends came to 16 bases. This CDR3 has 15 amino acids. The V gene's germline CDR1 is MNHNS and CDR2 SASEGT.

The V gene is TRBV28, the J gene TRBJ2-7; unclear D gene. The CDR3 is 14 amino acids. Per germline, CDR1 MDHEN and CDR2 SYDVKM. Trimming pared 6 bases from V and 2 bases from J, leaving 14 bases between. The CDR3 here is CASSRGRGTYEQYF. CDR3 nucleotides: TGTGCCAGCAGCCGCGGACGCGGCACCTACGAGCAGTACTTC.

The chain couples TRBV7-9 to TRBJ1-5, with D possibly matching TRBD1 (5 bases). The CDR3 sequence is 14 residues long. From germline, CDR1 is SEHNR and CDR2 FQNEAQ (reference sequence). The V gene lost 8 bases and the J gene lost 4 bases, with 15 bases spanning the gap. The chain's CDR3 is CASADSGLNQPQHF. In DNA, the CDR3 is TGTGCCAGCGCCGACAGTGGTCTAAATCAGCCCCAGCATTTT.

In this sample, this clonotype turned up a few times. The chain carries TRBV10-3 and TRBJ1-1; D is undetermined. Germline V gene sequence: CDR1 ENHRY, CDR2 SYGVKD. The V end was cut by 0 bases, the J end by 1 base, with 9 bases between. The CDR3 is 15 residues long. Written as DNA, the CDR3 is TGTGCCATCAGTGAGTCAGGTCGGGCGAACACTGAAGCTTTCTTT. Amino acids: CAISESGRANTEAFF.

The chain couples TRBV7-2 to TRBJ2-4, with TRBD1 matching over 8 bases. CDR3 length: 12 amino acids. V gave up 9 bases and J gave up 3 bases; unmatched junction bases: 1. Germline assignment: CDR1 SGHTA and CDR2 FQGNSA. CDR3 DNA sequence: TGTGCCAGTACAGGGGGCAAAAACATTCAGTACTTC. Translated, it gives CASTGGKNIQYF.

This clonotype is a singleton in its sample. The gene calls are TRBV6-2 or TRBV6-3 and TRBJ2-7; TRBD1 matches 7 bases. The CDR3 is 16 residues long. In germline, CDR1 is MNHEY, CDR2 SVGEGT. V lost 5 bases to trimming and J lost 3 bases; unmatched junction nucleotides: 13. Written as DNA, the CDR3 is TGTGCCAGCAGTGACCAACAGGGGCCGACCCTCTACGAGCAGTACTTC. It translates to CASSDQQGPTLYEQYF.